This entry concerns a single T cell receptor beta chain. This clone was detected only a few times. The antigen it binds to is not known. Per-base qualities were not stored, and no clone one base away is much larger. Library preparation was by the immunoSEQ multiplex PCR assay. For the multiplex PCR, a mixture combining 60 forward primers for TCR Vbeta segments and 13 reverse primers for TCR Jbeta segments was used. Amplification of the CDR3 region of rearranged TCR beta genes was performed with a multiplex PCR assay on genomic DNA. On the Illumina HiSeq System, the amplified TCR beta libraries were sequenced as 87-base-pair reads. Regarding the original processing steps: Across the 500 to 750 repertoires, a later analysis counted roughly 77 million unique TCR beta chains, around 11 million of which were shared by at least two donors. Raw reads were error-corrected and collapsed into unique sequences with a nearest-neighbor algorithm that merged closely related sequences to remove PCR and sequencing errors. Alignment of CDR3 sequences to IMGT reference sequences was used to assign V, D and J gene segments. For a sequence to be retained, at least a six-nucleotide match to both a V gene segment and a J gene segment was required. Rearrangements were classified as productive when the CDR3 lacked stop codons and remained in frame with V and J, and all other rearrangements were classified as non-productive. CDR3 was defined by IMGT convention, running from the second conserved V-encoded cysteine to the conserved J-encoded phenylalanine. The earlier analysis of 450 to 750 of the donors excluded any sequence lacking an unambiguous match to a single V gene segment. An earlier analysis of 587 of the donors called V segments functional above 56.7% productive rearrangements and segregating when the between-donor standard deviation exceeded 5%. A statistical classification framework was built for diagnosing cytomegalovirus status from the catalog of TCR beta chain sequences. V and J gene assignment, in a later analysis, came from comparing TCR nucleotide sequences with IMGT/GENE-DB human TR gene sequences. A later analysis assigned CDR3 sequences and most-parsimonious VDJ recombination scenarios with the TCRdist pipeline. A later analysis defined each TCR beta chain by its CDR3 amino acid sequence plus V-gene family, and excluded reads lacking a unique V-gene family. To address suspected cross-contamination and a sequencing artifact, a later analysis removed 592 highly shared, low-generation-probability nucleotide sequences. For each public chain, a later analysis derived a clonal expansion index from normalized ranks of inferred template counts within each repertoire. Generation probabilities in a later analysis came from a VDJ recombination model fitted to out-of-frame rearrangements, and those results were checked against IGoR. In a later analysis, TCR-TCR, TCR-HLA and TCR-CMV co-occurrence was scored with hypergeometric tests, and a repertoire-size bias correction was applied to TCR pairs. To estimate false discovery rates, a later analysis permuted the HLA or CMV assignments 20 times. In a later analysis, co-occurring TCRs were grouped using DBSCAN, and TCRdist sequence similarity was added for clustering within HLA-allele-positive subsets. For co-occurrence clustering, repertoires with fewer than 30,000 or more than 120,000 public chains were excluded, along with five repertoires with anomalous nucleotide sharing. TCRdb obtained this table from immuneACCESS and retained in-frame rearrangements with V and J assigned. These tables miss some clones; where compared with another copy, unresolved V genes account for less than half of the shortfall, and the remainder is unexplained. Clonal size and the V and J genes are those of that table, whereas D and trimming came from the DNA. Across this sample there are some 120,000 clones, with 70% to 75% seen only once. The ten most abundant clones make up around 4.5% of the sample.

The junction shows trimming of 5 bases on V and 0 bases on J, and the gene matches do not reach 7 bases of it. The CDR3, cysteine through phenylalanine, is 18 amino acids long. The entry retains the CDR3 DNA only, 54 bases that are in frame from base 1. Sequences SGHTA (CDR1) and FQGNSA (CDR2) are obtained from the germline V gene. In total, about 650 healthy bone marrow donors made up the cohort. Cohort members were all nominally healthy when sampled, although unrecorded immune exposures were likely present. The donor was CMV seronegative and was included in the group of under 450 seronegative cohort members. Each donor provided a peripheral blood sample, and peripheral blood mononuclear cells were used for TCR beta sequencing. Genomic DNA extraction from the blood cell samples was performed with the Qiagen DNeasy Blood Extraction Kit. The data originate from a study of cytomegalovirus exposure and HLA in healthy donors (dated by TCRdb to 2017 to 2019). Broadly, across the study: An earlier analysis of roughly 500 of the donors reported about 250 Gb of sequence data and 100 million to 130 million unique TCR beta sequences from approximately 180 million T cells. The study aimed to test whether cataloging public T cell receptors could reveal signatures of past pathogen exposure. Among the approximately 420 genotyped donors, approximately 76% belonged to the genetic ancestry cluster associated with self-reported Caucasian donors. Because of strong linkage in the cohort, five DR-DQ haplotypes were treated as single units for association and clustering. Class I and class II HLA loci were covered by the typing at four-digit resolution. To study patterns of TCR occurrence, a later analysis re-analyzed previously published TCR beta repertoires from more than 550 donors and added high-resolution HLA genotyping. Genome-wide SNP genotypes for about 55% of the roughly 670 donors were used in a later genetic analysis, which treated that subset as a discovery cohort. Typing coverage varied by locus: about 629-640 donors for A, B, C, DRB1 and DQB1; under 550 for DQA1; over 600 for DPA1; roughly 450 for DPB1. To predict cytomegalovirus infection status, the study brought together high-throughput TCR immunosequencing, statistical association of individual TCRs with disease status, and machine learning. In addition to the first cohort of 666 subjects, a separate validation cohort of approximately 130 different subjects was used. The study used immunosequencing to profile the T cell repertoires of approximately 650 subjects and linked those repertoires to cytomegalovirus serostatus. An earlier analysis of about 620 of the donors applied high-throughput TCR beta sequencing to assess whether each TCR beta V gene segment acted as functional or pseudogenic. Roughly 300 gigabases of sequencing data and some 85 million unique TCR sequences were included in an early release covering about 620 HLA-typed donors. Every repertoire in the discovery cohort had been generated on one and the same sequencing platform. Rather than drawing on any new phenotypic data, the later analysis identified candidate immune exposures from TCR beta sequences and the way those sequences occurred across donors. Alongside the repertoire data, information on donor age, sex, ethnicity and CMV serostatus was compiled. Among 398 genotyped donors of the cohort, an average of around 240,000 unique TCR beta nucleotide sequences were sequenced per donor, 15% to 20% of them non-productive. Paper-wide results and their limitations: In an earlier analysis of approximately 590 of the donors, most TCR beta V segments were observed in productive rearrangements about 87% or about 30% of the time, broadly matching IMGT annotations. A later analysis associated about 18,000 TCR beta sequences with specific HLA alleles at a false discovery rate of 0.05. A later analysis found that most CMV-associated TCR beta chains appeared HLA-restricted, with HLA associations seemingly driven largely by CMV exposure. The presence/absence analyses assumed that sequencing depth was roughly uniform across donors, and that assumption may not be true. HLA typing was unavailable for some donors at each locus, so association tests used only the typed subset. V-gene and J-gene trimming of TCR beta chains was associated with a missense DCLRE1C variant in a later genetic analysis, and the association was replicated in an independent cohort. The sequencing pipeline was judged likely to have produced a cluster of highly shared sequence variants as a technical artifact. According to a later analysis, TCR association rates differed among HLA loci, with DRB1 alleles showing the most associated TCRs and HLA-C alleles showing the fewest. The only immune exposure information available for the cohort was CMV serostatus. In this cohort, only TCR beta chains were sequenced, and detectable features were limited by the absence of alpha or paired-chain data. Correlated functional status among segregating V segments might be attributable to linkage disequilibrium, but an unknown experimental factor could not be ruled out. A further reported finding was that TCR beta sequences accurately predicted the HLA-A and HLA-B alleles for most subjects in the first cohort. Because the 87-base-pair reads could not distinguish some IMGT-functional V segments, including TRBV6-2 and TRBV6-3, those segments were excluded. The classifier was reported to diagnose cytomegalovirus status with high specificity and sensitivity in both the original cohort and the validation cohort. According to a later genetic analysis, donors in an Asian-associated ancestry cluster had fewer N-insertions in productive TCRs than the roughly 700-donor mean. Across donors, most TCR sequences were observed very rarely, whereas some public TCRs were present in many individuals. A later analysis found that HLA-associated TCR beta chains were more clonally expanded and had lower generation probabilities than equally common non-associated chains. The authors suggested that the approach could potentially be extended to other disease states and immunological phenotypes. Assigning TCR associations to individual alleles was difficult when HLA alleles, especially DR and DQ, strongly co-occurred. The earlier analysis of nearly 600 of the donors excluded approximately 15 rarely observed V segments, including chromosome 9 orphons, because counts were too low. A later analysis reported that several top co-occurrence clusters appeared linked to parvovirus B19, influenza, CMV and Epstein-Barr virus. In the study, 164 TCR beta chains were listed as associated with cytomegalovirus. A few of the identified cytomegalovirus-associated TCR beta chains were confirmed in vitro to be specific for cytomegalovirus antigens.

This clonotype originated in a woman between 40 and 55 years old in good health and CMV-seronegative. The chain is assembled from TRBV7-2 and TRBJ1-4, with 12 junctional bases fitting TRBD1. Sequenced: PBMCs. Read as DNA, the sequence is TGTGCCAGCAGCCTGGGACAGGGGGCACATACAACTAATGAAAAACTGTTTTTT. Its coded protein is CASSLGQGAHTTNEKLFF.